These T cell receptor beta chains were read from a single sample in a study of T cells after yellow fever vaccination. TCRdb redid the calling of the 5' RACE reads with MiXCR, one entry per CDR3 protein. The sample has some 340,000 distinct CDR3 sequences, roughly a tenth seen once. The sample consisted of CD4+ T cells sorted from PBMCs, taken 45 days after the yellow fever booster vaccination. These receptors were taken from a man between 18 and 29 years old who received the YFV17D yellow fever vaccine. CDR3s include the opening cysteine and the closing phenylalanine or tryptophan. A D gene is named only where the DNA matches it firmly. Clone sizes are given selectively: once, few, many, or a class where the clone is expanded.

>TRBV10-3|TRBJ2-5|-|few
CAISETGQSGTQYF
TGTGCCATCAGTGAGACCGGACAGAGCGGGACCCAGTACTTC
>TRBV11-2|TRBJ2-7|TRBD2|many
CASSPQLAGVNEQYF
TGTGCCAGCAGCCCCCAACTAGCGGGGGTCAACGAGCAGTACTTC
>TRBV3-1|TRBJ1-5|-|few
CASSQGGTQNQPQHF
TGTGCCAGCAGCCAAGGCGGGACACAAAATCAGCCCCAGCATTTT
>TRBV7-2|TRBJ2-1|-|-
CASSLDFDNEQFF
TGTGCCAGCAGCTTGGACTTCGACAATGAGCAGTTCTTC
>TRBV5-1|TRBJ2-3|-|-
CASSFRLAGTGDTQYF
TGCGCCAGCAGCTTCCGGCTAGCGGGGACAGGCGATACGCAGTATTTT
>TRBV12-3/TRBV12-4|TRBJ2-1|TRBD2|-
CASSQRLAASNEQFF
TGTGCCAGCAGCCAAAGACTAGCTGCATCCAATGAGCAGTTCTTC
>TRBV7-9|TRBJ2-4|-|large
CASSLRGAKNIQYF
TGTGCCAGCAGCTTAAGAGGGGCCAAAAACATTCAGTACTTC
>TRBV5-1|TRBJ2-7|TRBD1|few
CASSLGGTGTYEQYF
TGCGCCAGCAGCTTGGGTGGGACAGGGACCTACGAGCAGTACTTC
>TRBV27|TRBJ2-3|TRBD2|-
CASSLFGLAGEDTQYF
TGTGCCAGCAGTTTATTTGGACTAGCGGGGGAAGATACGCAGTATTTT
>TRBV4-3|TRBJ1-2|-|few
CASSQETGRYGYTF
TGCGCCAGCAGCCAAGAGACAGGACGCTATGGCTACACCTTC
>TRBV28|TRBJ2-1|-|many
CAISRGFRDEQFF
TGTGCCATCTCGCGAGGGTTTCGCGATGAGCAGTTCTTC
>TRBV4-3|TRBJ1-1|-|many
CASSQAGRNTEAFF
TGCGCCAGCAGCCAAGCGGGACGGAACACTGAAGCTTTCTTT
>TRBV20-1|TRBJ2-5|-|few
CSAQRGETQYF
TGCAGTGCCCAGCGAGGAGAGACCCAGTACTTC
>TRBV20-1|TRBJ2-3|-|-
CSARDWRRWGTDTQYF
TGCAGTGCTAGAGATTGGAGGCGATGGGGCACAGATACGCAGTATTTT